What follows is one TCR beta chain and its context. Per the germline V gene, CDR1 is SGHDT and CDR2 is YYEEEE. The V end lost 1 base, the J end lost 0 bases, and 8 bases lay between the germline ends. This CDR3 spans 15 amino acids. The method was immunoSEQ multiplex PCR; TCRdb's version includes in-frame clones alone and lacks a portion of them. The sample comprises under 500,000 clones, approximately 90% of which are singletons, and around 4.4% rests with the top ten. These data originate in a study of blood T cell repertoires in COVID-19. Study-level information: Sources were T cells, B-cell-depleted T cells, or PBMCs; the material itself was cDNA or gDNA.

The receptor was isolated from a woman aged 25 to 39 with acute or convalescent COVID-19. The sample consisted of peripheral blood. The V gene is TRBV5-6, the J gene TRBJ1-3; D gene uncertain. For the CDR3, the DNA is TGTGCCAGCAGCTTGAGGTGGAGCTCTGGAAACACCATATATTTT. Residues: CASSLRWSSGNTIYF. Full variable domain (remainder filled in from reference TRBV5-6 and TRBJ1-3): DAGVTQSPTHLIKTRGQQVTLRCSPKSGHDTVSWYQQALGQGPQFIFQYYEEEERQRGNFPDRFSGHQFPNYSSELNVNALLLGDSALYLCASSLRWSSGNTIYFGEGSWLTVV.